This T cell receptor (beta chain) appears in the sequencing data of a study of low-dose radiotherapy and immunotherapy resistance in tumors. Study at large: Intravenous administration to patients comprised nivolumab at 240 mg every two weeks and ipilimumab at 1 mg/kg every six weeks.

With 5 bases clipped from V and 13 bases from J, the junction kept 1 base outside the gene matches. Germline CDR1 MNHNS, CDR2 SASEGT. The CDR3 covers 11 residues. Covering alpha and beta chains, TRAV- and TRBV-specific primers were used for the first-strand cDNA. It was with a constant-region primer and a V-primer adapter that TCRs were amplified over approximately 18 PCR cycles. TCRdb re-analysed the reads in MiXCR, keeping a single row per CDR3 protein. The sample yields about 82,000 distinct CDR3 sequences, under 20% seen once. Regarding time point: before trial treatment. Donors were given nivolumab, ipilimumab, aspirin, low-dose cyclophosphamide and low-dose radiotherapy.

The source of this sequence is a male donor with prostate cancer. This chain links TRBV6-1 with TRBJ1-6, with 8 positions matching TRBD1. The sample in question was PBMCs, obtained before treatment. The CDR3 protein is CASSRQGPLHF. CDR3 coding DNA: TGTGCCAGCAGTAGACAGGGGCCCCTCCACTTT.